In its sample, the clone carrying this T cell receptor (beta chain) was seen a few times. Deletions cut 4 bases from V and 1 base from J, with 12 bases between. There are 15 residues in the CDR3. The V gene's germline CDR1 is SGHRS and CDR2 YFSETQ. These data come from a study of T-cell reconstitution after alpha-beta-depleted transplantation in children. During its preparation, the TCRbeta library received unique molecular identifiers. TCRdb re-derived calls from the PCR reads in MiXCR, one entry per CDR3 protein. Counted here are around 670,000 distinct CDR3 sequences, about an eighth occurring once; the ten biggest clones make up 0.79%.

The sequence derives from a girl aged 2-10 years with congenital amegakaryocytic thrombocytopenia, due to receive a stem cell transplant. The material was PBMCs, obtained before TCRalphabeta/CD19-depleted stem cell transplant. The V call is TRBV5-1, the J call TRBJ2-1; D remains unclear. CDR3 protein: CASSGRTASYNEQFF. CDR3 bases: TGCGCCAGCAGCGGCCGGACGGCGTCCTACAATGAGCAGTTCTTC.